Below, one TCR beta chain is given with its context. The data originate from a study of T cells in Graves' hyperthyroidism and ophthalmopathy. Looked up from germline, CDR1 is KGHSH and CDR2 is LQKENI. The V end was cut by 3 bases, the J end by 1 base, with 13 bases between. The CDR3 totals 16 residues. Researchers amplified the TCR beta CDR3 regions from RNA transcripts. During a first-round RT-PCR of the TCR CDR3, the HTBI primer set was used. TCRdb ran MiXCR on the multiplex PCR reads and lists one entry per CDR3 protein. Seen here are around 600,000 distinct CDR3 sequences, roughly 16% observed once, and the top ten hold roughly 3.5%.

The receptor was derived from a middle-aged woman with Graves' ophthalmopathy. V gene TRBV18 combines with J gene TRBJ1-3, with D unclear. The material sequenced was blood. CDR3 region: CASSPPVGQSGNTIYF. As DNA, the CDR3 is TGTGCCAGCTCACCGCCCGTAGGGCAATCTGGAAACACCATATATTTT.